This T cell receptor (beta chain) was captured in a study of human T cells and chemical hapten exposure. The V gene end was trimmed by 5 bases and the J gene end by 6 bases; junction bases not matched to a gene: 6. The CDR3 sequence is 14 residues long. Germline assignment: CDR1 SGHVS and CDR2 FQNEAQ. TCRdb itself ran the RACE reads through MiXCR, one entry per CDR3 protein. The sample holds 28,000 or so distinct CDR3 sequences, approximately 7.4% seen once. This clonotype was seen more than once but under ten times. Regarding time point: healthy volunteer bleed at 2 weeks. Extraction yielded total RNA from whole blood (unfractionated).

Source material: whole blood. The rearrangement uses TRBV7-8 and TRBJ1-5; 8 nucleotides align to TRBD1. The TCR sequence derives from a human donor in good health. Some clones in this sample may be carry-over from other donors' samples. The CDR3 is CASSHGQGFQPQHF. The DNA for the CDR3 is TGTGCCAGCAGCCACGGACAGGGCTTTCAGCCCCAGCATTTT.